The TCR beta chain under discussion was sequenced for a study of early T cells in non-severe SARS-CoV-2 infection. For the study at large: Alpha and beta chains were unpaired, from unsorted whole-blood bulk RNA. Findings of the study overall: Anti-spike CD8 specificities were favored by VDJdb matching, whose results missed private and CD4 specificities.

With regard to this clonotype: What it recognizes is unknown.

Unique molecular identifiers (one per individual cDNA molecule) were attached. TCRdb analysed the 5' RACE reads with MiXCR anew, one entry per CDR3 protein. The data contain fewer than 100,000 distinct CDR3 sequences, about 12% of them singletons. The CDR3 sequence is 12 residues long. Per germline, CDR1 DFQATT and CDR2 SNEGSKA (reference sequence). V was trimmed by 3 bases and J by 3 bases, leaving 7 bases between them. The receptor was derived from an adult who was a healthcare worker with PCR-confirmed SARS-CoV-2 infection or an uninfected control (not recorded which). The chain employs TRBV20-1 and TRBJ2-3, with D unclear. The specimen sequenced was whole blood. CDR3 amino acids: CSASPLTDTQYF. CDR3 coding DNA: TGCAGTGCTAGCCCCCTGACAGATACGCAGTATTTT.